This T cell receptor beta chain was found in a study of regulatory T cells in long-lasting Graves disease. Indicated time point: newly diagnosed GD, antithyroid drugs for less than 3 months. The TCR library was made from RNA that had been extracted from PBMCs in TRIzol. Patient provenance is recorded as an endocrinology department in Xi'an, China. There are 11 residues in the CDR3. V lost 7 bases to trimming and J lost 4 bases, with 5 bases between them. Germline V lookup: CDR1 SNHLY, CDR2 FYNNEI. For TCR beta, libraries came from iRepertoire HTBI primers and Arm-PCR of CDR3 regions. In the authors' methods: Identification across samples found some 60 TRBV and 11 to 15 TRBJ segments. A single record per CDR3 protein comes from TCRdb applying MiXCR to the multiplex PCR reads. The V and J calls, along with clone size, are taken from TCRdb and not from the paper's own processing. Of roughly 510,000 distinct CDR3 sequences in the sample, roughly a sixth were seen once.

This same sample was also taken into another study, of T cells in Graves' hyperthyroidism and ophthalmopathy. That paper states: Orbital computed tomography and thyroid ultrasound, together with serum TRAb and thyroxine and clinical symptoms, were used for diagnoses. When the TCR CDR3 underwent first-round RT-PCR, the HTBI primer set was used.

V and J are TRBV2 and TRBJ1-3; D gene uncertain. This TCR came from a young man with Graves disease. The starting material was peripheral blood mononuclear cells (PBMCs), obtained at new diagnosis, from a patient treated with antithyroid drugs. The CDR3 coding sequence is TGTGCCAGCATCGAGGGAAACACCATATATTTT. Protein product: CASIEGNTIYF.